This T cell receptor (beta chain) was recovered during a study of cytomegalovirus exposure and HLA in healthy donors. Primers for the PCR totalled 60 Vbeta and 13 Jbeta. In the original processing: It was a later analysis that counted approximately 81 million unique TCR beta chains, of which some 9.9 million were shared. Measured with immunoSEQ multiplex PCR; TCRdb has only the in-frame clones, and not every one. Clone size and V and J calls were adopted from that table, with D and trimming inferred from the DNA. The sample totals about 31,000 clones; its top ten clones hold 4.5% to 6%. With regard to this clone: Antigen: not known.

The CDR3 is made up of 13 amino acids. The ends lost 2 bases at V and 5 bases at J; junction bases unmatched: 2. Germline V gives CDR1 SGHNT, CDR2 YYREEE (reference sequence). Study conclusions and caveats: A later analysis by the authors found several of the most significant clusters apparently linked to common viral pathogens. The authors later linked a missense DCLRE1C variant to TCR beta V- and J-gene trimming.

The sequenced material came from PBMCs. The clonotype originates from a female donor in good health and CMV-seronegative. The chain is built from TRBV5-4 and TRBJ2-5; 8 nucleotides line up with TRBD2. CDR3 DNA sequence: TGTGCCAGCAGCTTTTCTAGCGGGGAGACCCAGTACTTC. Translation gives CASSFSSGETQYF.